The clone carrying this T cell receptor beta chain was found many times. These data belong to a study of T cells in Graves' hyperthyroidism and ophthalmopathy. This CDR3 is built from 15 residues. V lost 6 bases to trimming and J lost 6 bases; unmatched junction nucleotides: 10. Looked up from germline, CDR1 is SNHLY and CDR2 is FYNNEI. TCR beta CDR3 sequences were amplified from RNA transcripts. The primer set for the first-round RT-PCR of the TCR CDR3 was HTBI. TCRdb reanalysed the multiplex PCR reads using MiXCR and keeps one entry per CDR3 protein. Found here are some 650,000 distinct CDR3 sequences, approximately 16% of them singletons; the top ten hold under 3.5%.

The sequence derives from a woman aged 40 to 50 with Graves' ophthalmopathy. The rearrangement links TRBV2 to TRBJ2-7, with 11 nucleotides matching TRBD2. Sequenced input: blood. CDR3 nucleotide sequence: TGTGCCAGCAGGCCAACCCCACTAGCGGGGGTCGAGCAGTACTTC. Residues: CASRPTPLAGVEQYF.